The clone carrying this T cell receptor (beta chain) showed up just once. V gave up 2 bases and J gave up 2 bases, with 19 bases separating them. This CDR3 has 17 residues. Germline V gives CDR1 LGHDT, CDR2 YNNKEL (reference sequence). Data came from immunoSEQ multiplex PCR; TCRdb stores just in-frame clones and leaves some out. The table includes about 86,000 clones, 85% to 95% detected once. This entry is derived from a study of control samples from healthy donors and cancer patients. The chain is built from TRBV3-1 (or the pseudogene TRBV3-2) and TRBJ2-7, with D possibly TRBD2 on 5 matching bases. The receptor was derived from a woman in her twenties or thirties in good health. The sequencing sample was made of blood. Here the CDR3 reads CASSQRAGRGYAYEQYF. The CDR3 coding sequence is TGTGCCAGCAGCCAAAGGGCAGGTCGGGGTTACGCCTACGAGCAGTACTTC.